Listed below are T cell receptor beta chains from one sample, sequenced in a study of blood T cell repertoires in COVID-19. Repertoires were generated with immunoSEQ multiplex PCR, while TCRdb's copy carries only in-frame clones and drops some. The sample lists roughly 100,000 clones; approximately 80% were seen once. Sequenced sample: peripheral blood. The source is a woman older than 75 with active or convalescent COVID-19. The CDR3 runs from the conserved cysteine through the conserved F or W. D genes are given only for firm matches. The size entry is marked missing in some rows and otherwise reads once, few, many or a size class.

D gene: TRBD2
V gene: TRBV19
clone size: .
J gene: TRBJ2-7
CDR3 protein: CASSIGGGSSYEQYF
CDR3 DNA: TGTGCCAGTAGTATTGGCGGCGGGAGCTCCTACGAGCAGTACTTC

D gene: TRBD2
V gene: TRBV7-2
clone size: once
J gene: TRBJ2-2
CDR3 protein: CASSRTSGRGELFF
CDR3 DNA: TGTGCCAGCAGCCGGACTAGCGGGAGAGGGGAGCTGTTTTTT

D gene: .
V gene: TRBV19
clone size: .
J gene: TRBJ1-5
CDR3 protein: CASSWVTGSNQPQHF
CDR3 DNA: TGTGCCAGTAGTTGGGTGACAGGTAGCAATCAGCCCCAGCATTTT

D gene: TRBD1
V gene: TRBV2
clone size: .
J gene: TRBJ1-5
CDR3 protein: CASSRGPGNQPQHF
CDR3 DNA: TGTGCCAGCAGTAGGGGGCCTGGCAATCAGCCCCAGCATTTT

D gene: TRBD1
V gene: TRBV10-2
clone size: .
J gene: TRBJ1-2
CDR3 protein: CAGSTGVHYGYTF
CDR3 DNA: TGCGCCGGCTCGACAGGGGTCCACTATGGCTACACCTTC

D gene: .
V gene: TRBV7-9
clone size: .
J gene: TRBJ1-1
CDR3 protein: CASSLAIDEAFF
CDR3 DNA: TGTGCCAGCAGCTTAGCGATAGATGAAGCTTTCTTT

D gene: TRBD1
V gene: TRBV28
clone size: .
J gene: TRBJ1-1
CDR3 protein: CASGYTGAGNTEAFF
CDR3 DNA: TGTGCCAGCGGCTACACAGGGGCGGGGAACACTGAAGCTTTCTTT

D gene: .
V gene: TRBV19
clone size: .
J gene: TRBJ1-5
CDR3 protein: CASSIRSPQPQHF
CDR3 DNA: TGTGCCAGTAGTATTCGGTCCCCTCAGCCCCAGCATTTT

D gene: TRBD1
V gene: TRBV5-1
clone size: .
J gene: TRBJ1-1
CDR3 protein: CASGPTGTTEAFF
CDR3 DNA: TGCGCCAGCGGACCGACAGGGACCACTGAAGCTTTCTTT

D gene: TRBD1
V gene: TRBV18
clone size: .
J gene: TRBJ2-2
CDR3 protein: CASSPGQGPGGELFF
CDR3 DNA: TGTGCCAGCTCACCGGGACAGGGGCCCGGCGGGGAGCTGTTTTTT

D gene: TRBD1
V gene: TRBV23-1
clone size: .
J gene: TRBJ1-6
CDR3 protein: CASSQTKDRETNSPLHF
CDR3 DNA: TGCGCCAGCAGTCAAACAAAGGACAGGGAGACCAATTCACCCCTCCACTTT

D gene: TRBD2
V gene: TRBV7-7
clone size: .
J gene: TRBJ2-1
CDR3 protein: CASSLGLDGEQFF
CDR3 DNA: TGTGCTAGCAGCTTAGGACTAGACGGTGAGCAGTTCTTC

D gene: .
V gene: TRBV5-5
clone size: .
J gene: TRBJ2-3
CDR3 protein: CASSRRSTDTQYF
CDR3 DNA: TGTGCCAGCAGCCGACGGAGTACAGATACGCAGTATTTT

D gene: .
V gene: TRBV1
clone size: .
J gene: TRBJ1-5
CDR3 protein: CTSSQSRDRERGPQHF
CDR3 DNA: TGCACCAGCAGCCAATCCCGGGACAGGGAGCGAGGGCCCCAGCATTTT

D gene: TRBD1
V gene: TRBV2
clone size: .
J gene: TRBJ1-5
CDR3 protein: CASSRDSLNQPQHF
CDR3 DNA: TGTGCCAGCAGTCGGGACAGCCTCAATCAGCCCCAGCATTTT

D gene: .
V gene: TRBV7-9
clone size: .
J gene: TRBJ2-5
CDR3 protein: CASSLRLKEETQYF
CDR3 DNA: TGTGCCAGCAGCTTACGACTCAAAGAAGAGACCCAGTACTTC

D gene: TRBD1
V gene: TRBV28
clone size: few
J gene: TRBJ1-1
CDR3 protein: CASSATGGTEAFF
CDR3 DNA: TGTGCCAGCAGTGCTACAGGGGGCACTGAAGCTTTCTTT

D gene: .
V gene: TRBV14
clone size: .
J gene: TRBJ2-3
CDR3 protein: CASSTSTDTQYF
CDR3 DNA: TGTGCCAGCAGCACTAGCACAGATACGCAGTATTTT

D gene: TRBD1
V gene: TRBV5-1
clone size: .
J gene: TRBJ2-3
CDR3 protein: CASSPLPHRGPDTQYF
CDR3 DNA: TGCGCCAGCAGCCCCCTACCCCACAGGGGCCCAGATACGCAGTATTTT

D gene: .
V gene: TRBV5-4
clone size: .
J gene: TRBJ2-3
CDR3 protein: CASSLGHISPTDTQYF
CDR3 DNA: TGTGCCAGCAGCTTGGGCCACATCTCTCCCACAGATACGCAGTATTTT

D gene: .
V gene: TRBV9
clone size: .
J gene: TRBJ1-1
CDR3 protein: CASSVNWAAGNTEAFF
CDR3 DNA: TGTGCCAGCAGCGTTAACTGGGCTGCCGGGAACACTGAAGCTTTCTTT

D gene: TRBD2
V gene: TRBV5-1
clone size: .
J gene: TRBJ2-3
CDR3 protein: CASSLATTSGRLSTDTQYF
CDR3 DNA: TGCGCCAGCAGCTTGGCCACGACTAGCGGGAGGTTGAGCACAGATACGCAGTATTTT

D gene: .
V gene: TRBV25-1
clone size: once
J gene: TRBJ1-1
CDR3 protein: CASSGRVNTEAFF
CDR3 DNA: TGTGCCAGCAGTGGACGGGTGAACACTGAAGCTTTCTTT

D gene: TRBD1
V gene: TRBV6-5
clone size: .
J gene: TRBJ1-2
CDR3 protein: CASRSGQGRYGYTF
CDR3 DNA: TGTGCCAGCAGATCCGGACAGGGGCGCTATGGCTACACCTTC

D gene: .
V gene: TRBV19
clone size: .
J gene: TRBJ2-3
CDR3 protein: CASSRGKGEATDTQYF
CDR3 DNA: TGTGCCTCATCCCGGGGGAAAGGGGAGGCGACAGATACGCAGTATTTT

D gene: .
V gene: TRBV6-5
clone size: .
J gene: TRBJ1-6
CDR3 protein: CATNVGRTYNSPLHF
CDR3 DNA: TGTGCCACCAACGTGGGGAGGACCTATAATTCACCCCTCCACTTT

D gene: TRBD1
V gene: TRBV5-6
clone size: .
J gene: TRBJ1-3
CDR3 protein: CASSLQGAGNTIYF
CDR3 DNA: TGTGCCAGCAGCTTACAGGGGGCTGGAAACACCATATATTTT

D gene: .
V gene: TRBV2
clone size: .
J gene: TRBJ2-7
CDR3 protein: CASRDSPGFSSEQYF
CDR3 DNA: TGTGCCAGCCGGGACTCCCCCGGTTTCAGCTCCGAGCAGTACTTC

D gene: TRBD1
V gene: TRBV28
clone size: .
J gene: TRBJ1-2
CDR3 protein: CASSSTGGEGRGYTF
CDR3 DNA: TGTGCCAGCAGTTCGACAGGGGGCGAGGGGAGGGGCTACACCTTC

D gene: .
V gene: TRBV19
clone size: once
J gene: TRBJ1-1
CDR3 protein: CASSIKNTEAFF
CDR3 DNA: TGTGCCAGTAGTATCAAGAACACTGAAGCTTTCTTT

D gene: TRBD1
V gene: TRBV5-1
clone size: .
J gene: TRBJ1-2
CDR3 protein: CASSYGQGARDGYTF
CDR3 DNA: TGCGCCAGCAGCTACGGACAGGGGGCGCGGGATGGCTACACCTTC

D gene: TRBD1
V gene: TRBV11-2
clone size: once
J gene: TRBJ2-7
CDR3 protein: CASSLVGGTGAGSYEQYF
CDR3 DNA: TGTGCCAGCAGCTTAGTAGGGGGGACAGGGGCCGGCTCCTACGAGCAGTACTTC

D gene: TRBD2
V gene: TRBV24-1
clone size: .
J gene: TRBJ2-3
CDR3 protein: CATSDPSGVAEDTQYF
CDR3 DNA: TGTGCCACCAGTGATCCTAGCGGGGTCGCCGAAGATACGCAGTATTTT

D gene: .
V gene: TRBV29-1
clone size: .
J gene: TRBJ1-1
CDR3 protein: CSAAVVHTEAFF
CDR3 DNA: TGCAGCGCCGCGGTCGTGCACACTGAAGCTTTCTTT

D gene: .
V gene: TRBV7-2
clone size: .
J gene: TRBJ2-3
CDR3 protein: CASSLDSSTDTQYF
CDR3 DNA: TGTGCCAGCAGCTTAGACAGTAGCACAGATACGCAGTATTTT

D gene: .
V gene: TRBV7-9
clone size: .
J gene: TRBJ1-6
CDR3 protein: CASSPSMGTGSSYNSPLHF
CDR3 DNA: TGTGCCAGCAGCCCCTCGATGGGAACAGGGAGCTCCTATAATTCACCCCTCCACTTT

D gene: TRBD1
V gene: TRBV27
clone size: .
J gene: TRBJ1-5
CDR3 protein: CASSWTGVSSNQPQHF
CDR3 DNA: TGTGCCAGCAGTTGGACAGGGGTTTCGAGCAATCAGCCCCAGCATTTT

D gene: .
V gene: TRBV14
clone size: .
J gene: TRBJ1-2
CDR3 protein: CASSQVWGSGGYTF
CDR3 DNA: TGTGCCAGCAGCCAAGTGTGGGGCTCCGGTGGCTACACCTTC

D gene: TRBD1
V gene: TRBV27
clone size: once
J gene: TRBJ1-5
CDR3 protein: CASTGDRVNQPQHF
CDR3 DNA: TGTGCCAGCACGGGGGACAGGGTGAATCAGCCCCAGCATTTT

D gene: .
V gene: TRBV19
clone size: .
J gene: TRBJ1-1
CDR3 protein: CASSIGSRDTGLGTEAFF
CDR3 DNA: TGTGCCAGTAGTATAGGTTCGAGGGACACCGGGCTTGGCACTGAAGCTTTCTTT

D gene: .
V gene: TRBV19
clone size: .
J gene: TRBJ2-7
CDR3 protein: CASRSQRAYEQYF
CDR3 DNA: TGTGCCAGTAGGAGCCAGAGGGCCTACGAGCAGTACTTC

D gene: TRBD1
V gene: TRBV5-1
clone size: few
J gene: TRBJ1-2
CDR3 protein: CASSRSGGLREGYTF
CDR3 DNA: TGCGCCAGCAGCCGATCAGGGGGGCTCCGGGAAGGCTACACCTTC

D gene: .
V gene: TRBV24-1
clone size: once
J gene: TRBJ2-2
CDR3 protein: CATSDPKQGWSTGELFF
CDR3 DNA: TGTGCCACCAGTGATCCCAAACAGGGTTGGAGCACCGGGGAGCTGTTTTTT

D gene: TRBD2
V gene: TRBV6-5
clone size: .
J gene: TRBJ2-3
CDR3 protein: CASSTSGGVWYF
CDR3 DNA: TGTGCCAGCAGTACTAGCGGGGGGGTTTGGTATTTT

D gene: .
V gene: TRBV30
clone size: .
J gene: TRBJ2-5
CDR3 protein: CAWRLQETQYF
CDR3 DNA: TGTGCCTGGCGTCTCCAAGAGACCCAGTACTTC

D gene: .
V gene: TRBV4-3
clone size: .
J gene: TRBJ1-2
CDR3 protein: CASRPGTSNYGYTF
CDR3 DNA: TGCGCCAGCAGACCGGGGACTTCTAACTATGGCTACACCTTC

D gene: TRBD2
V gene: TRBV7-2
clone size: .
J gene: TRBJ2-7
CDR3 protein: CASSPGTGLAGRSYEQYF
CDR3 DNA: TGTGCCAGCAGCCCAGGAACTGGACTAGCGGGACGCTCCTACGAGCAGTACTTC

D gene: .
V gene: TRBV11-3
clone size: .
J gene: TRBJ1-1
CDR3 protein: CASSFQENTEAFF
CDR3 DNA: TGTGCCAGCAGCTTTCAGGAGAACACTGAAGCTTTCTTT

D gene: .
V gene: TRBV29-1
clone size: once
J gene: TRBJ1-1
CDR3 protein: CSGRGGGNTEAFF
CDR3 DNA: TGCAGCGGAAGGGGGGGTGGGAACACTGAAGCTTTCTTT

D gene: TRBD1
V gene: TRBV15
clone size: .
J gene: TRBJ1-5
CDR3 protein: CATSSGGTGGGQPQHF
CDR3 DNA: TGTGCCACCAGCAGCGGTGGGACAGGGGGCGGTCAGCCCCAGCATTTT

D gene: .
V gene: TRBV3-1/TRBV3-2
clone size: .
J gene: TRBJ1-1
CDR3 protein: CASSQPGVNTEAFF
CDR3 DNA: TGTGCCAGCAGCCAGCCGGGAGTTAACACTGAAGCTTTCTTT

D gene: TRBD2
V gene: TRBV12-3/TRBV12-4
clone size: .
J gene: TRBJ2-7
CDR3 protein: CASIGASGYEQYF
CDR3 DNA: TGTGCCAGCATCGGAGCTAGCGGCTACGAGCAGTACTTC

D gene: TRBD1
V gene: TRBV9
clone size: once
J gene: TRBJ2-4
CDR3 protein: CASSVGTGGAKNIQYF
CDR3 DNA: TGTGCCAGCAGCGTAGGTACAGGGGGGGCCAAAAACATTCAGTACTTC

D gene: TRBD2
V gene: TRBV18
clone size: .
J gene: TRBJ2-7
CDR3 protein: CASSLEITAGGIGEQYF
CDR3 DNA: TGTGCCAGCTCACTTGAGATTACGGCGGGAGGGATCGGCGAGCAGTACTTC

D gene: .
V gene: TRBV19
clone size: .
J gene: TRBJ2-7
CDR3 protein: CASSPAGVPLEEQYF
CDR3 DNA: TGTGCCAGTAGCCCCGCAGGGGTCCCGCTAGAAGAGCAGTACTTC